A single T cell receptor (beta chain) is shown here with its context. Its antigen remains unidentified. The data are from a study of cytomegalovirus exposure and HLA in healthy donors. This CDR3 has 14 amino acids. Per the germline V gene, CDR1 is SGHDT and CDR2 is YYEEEE. The V end was cut by 1 base, the J end by 4 bases, with 11 bases between. The study ran its PCR with 60 Vbeta and 13 Jbeta primers. Data came from immunoSEQ multiplex PCR; TCRdb stores just in-frame clones and leaves some out. The sample has 140,000 to 150,000 clones, roughly 76% seen once. Regarding the study as a whole: As was reported, the HLA-A and HLA-B alleles of most subjects were accurately predicted from TCR beta sequences. TRBV6-2, TRBV6-3 and some other V segments were unresolvable in 87-base-pair reads. Another analysis was done later, and it associated around 15,000 TCR beta sequences with HLA alleles at 0.05 false discovery rate.

The sample comprised PBMCs. This chain uses TRBV5-6 with TRBJ1-1; perhaps TRBD1 as D (6 bases). The receptor was isolated from a woman in her thirties in good health and CMV-seronegative. In nucleotides, the CDR3 is TGTGCCAGCAGCTTGCGGGGGGCAGGCACTGAAGCTTTCTTT. It encodes CASSLRGAGTEAFF.